This T cell receptor beta chain was retrieved from a study of blood T cell repertoires in COVID-19. Study overall: Whether acute or convalescent, the COVID-19 samples came from the United States, Italy and Spain. The analysed material was cDNA or gDNA that came from T cells, B-cell-depleted T cells, or PBMCs.

This CDR3 contains 16 residues. Germline V gene lookup returns CDR1 MDHEN and CDR2 SYDVKM. J lost 6 bases, V lost 5 bases, and 13 bases had no gene match. In the study's own analysis: Amplification with reference gene primers provided the estimates of nucleated cell counts. Repertoires were generated with immunoSEQ multiplex PCR, while TCRdb's copy carries only in-frame clones and drops some. V and J calls and clone size are as listed in that table; D and trimming were resolved from the DNA. The sample yields tens of thousands of clones, about 85% seen once. The sequencing input was peripheral blood. The chain combines TRBV28 with TRBJ2-7; TRBD2 agrees at 10 bases. The clonotype comes from a human donor with acute or convalescent COVID-19. The donor label of this sample is uncertain. The CDR3 loop is CASSPLALAGVGEQYF. The CDR3 coding sequence is TGTGCCAGCAGTCCCCTCGCGCTAGCGGGAGTGGGCGAGCAGTACTTC.